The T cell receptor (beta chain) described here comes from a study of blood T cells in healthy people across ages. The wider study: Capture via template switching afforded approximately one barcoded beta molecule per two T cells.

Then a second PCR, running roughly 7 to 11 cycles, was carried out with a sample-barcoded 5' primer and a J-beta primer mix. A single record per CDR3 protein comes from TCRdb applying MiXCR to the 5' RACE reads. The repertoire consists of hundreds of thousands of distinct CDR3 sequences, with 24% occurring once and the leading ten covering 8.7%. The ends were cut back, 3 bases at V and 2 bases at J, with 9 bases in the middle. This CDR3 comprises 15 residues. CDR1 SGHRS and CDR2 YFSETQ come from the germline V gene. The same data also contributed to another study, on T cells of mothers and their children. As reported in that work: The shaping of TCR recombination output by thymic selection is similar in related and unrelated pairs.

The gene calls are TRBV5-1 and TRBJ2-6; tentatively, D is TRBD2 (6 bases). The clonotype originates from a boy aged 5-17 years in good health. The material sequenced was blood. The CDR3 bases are TGCGCCAGCAGCTGGGGGACTCCTGGGGCCAACGTCCTGACTTTC. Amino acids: CASSWGTPGANVLTF.